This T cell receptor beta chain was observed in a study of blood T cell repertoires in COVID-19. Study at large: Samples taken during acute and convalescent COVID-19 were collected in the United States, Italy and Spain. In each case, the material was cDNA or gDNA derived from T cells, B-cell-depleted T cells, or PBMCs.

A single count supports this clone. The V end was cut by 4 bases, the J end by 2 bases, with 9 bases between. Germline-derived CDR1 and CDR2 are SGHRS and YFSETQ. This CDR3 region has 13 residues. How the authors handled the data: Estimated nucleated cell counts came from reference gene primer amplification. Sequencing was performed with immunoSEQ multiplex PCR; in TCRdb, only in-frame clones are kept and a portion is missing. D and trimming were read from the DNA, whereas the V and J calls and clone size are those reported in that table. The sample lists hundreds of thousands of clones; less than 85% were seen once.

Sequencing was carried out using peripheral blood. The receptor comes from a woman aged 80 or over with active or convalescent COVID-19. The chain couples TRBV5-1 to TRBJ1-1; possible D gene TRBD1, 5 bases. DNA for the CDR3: TGCGCCAGCAGCGACAGAGTAAACACTGAAGCTTTCTTT. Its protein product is CASSDRVNTEAFF.